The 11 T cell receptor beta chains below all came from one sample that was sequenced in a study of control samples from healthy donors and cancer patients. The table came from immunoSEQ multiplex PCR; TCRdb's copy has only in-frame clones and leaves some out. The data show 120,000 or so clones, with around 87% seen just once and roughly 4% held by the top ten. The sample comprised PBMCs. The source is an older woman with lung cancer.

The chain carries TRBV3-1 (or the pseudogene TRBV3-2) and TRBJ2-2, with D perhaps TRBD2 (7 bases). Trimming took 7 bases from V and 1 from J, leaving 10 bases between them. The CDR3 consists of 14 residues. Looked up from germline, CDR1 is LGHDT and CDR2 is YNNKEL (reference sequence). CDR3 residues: CASKRGGNTGELFF. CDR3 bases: TGTGCCAGCAAGAGGGGGGGGAACACCGGGGAGCTGTTTTTT.

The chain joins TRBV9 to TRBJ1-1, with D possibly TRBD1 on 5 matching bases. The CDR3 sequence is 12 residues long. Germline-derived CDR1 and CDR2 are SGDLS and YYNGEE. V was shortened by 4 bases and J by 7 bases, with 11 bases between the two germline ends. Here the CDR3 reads CASSSRGDEAFF. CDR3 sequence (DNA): TGTGCCAGCAGCTCAAGAGGGGATGAAGCTTTCTTT.

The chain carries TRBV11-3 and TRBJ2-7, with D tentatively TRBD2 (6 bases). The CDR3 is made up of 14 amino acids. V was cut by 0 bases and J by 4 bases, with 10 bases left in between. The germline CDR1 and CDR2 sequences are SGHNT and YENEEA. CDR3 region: CASSLDGGNYEQYF. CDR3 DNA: TGTGCCAGCAGCTTAGATGGAGGGAATTACGAGCAGTACTTC.

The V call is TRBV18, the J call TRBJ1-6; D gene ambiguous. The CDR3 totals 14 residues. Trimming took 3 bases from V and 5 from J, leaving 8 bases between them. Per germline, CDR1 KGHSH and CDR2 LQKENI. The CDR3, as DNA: TGTGCCAGCTCACCGACGGAAGATAATTCACCCCTCCACTTT. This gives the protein CASSPTEDNSPLHF. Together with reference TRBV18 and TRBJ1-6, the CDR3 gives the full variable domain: NAGVMQNPRHLVRRRGQEARLRCSPMKGHSHVYWYRQLPEEGLKFMVYLQKENIIDESGMPKERFSAEFPKEGPSILRIQQVVRGDSAAYFCASSPTEDNSPLHFGNGTRLTVT.

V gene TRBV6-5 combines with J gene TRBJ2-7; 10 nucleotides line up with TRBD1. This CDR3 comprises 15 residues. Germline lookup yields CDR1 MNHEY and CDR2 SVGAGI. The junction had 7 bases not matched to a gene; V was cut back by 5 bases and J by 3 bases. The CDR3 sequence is CASSLVGDRGYEQYF. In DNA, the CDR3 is TGTGCCAGCAGTCTCGTTGGGGACAGGGGCTACGAGCAGTACTTC.

The CDR3 region is CAWSVTSPTEAFF. CDR3 DNA sequence: TGTGCCTGGAGTGTAACCTCGCCCACTGAAGCTTTCTTT. The rearrangement joins TRBV30 to TRBJ1-1; D remains ambiguous. V lost 0 bases to trimming and J lost 4 bases, with 9 bases between them. This CDR3 contains 13 residues. Germline CDR1 is GTSNPN and CDR2 is SVGIG (reference sequence).

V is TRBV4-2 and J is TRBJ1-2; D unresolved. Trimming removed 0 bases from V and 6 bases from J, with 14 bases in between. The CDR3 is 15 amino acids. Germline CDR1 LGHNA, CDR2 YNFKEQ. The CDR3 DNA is TGTGCCAGCAGCCAAGATGAGGGAAGGGTAGATGGCTACACCTTC. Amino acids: CASSQDEGRVDGYTF.

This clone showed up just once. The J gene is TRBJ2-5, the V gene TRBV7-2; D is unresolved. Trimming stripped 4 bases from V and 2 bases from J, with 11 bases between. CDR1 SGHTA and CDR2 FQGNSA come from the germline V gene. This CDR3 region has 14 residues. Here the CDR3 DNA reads TGTGCCAGCAGCTCCCGCTTCGGGCAAGAGACCCAGTACTTC. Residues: CASSSRFGQETQYF. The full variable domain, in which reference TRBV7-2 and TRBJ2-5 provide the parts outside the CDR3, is GAGVSQSPSNKVTEKGKDVELRCDPISGHTALYWYRQSLGQGLEFLIYFQGNSAPDKSGLPSDRFSAERTGGSVSTLTIQRTQQEDSAVYLCASSSRFGQETQYFGPGTRLLVL.

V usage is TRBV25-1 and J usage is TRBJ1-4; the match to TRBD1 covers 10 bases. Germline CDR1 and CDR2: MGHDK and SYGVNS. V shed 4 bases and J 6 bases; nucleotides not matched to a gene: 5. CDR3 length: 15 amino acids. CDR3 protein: CASSAWDRGDEKLFF. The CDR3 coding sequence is TGTGCCAGCAGTGCCTGGGACAGGGGAGATGAAAAACTGTTTTTT.

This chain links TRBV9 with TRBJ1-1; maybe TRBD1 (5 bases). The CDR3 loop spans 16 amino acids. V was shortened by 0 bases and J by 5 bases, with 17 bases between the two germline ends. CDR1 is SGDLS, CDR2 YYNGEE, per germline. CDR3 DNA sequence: TGTGCCAGCAGCGTAGATGGTTCGGGGGTGCAAACTGAAGCTTTCTTT. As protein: CASSVDGSGVQTEAFF.

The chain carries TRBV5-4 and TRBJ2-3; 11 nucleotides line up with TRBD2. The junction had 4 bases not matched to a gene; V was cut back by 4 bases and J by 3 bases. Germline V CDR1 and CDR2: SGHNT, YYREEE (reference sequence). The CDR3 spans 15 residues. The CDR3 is CASSTGTSGTDTQYF. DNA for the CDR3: TGTGCCAGCAGCACCGGGACTAGCGGAACAGATACGCAGTATTTT.